The rows below give T cell receptor beta chains drawn from one sample of a study of blood T cell repertoires in COVID-19. Data came from immunoSEQ multiplex PCR; TCRdb stores just in-frame clones and leaves some out. The data contain about 170,000 clones, under 90% of them seen just once; the ten biggest clones take up roughly 14%. Sequenced: peripheral blood. These receptors were collected from a woman between 65 and 79 years old with COVID-19, enrolled during active disease. The CDR3 runs from the conserved cysteine through the conserved F or W. Size values are once, few and many counts, or a class for expanded clones, and some rows have none.

j_call | clone_size | cdr3_length | v_call | cdr3_aa
TRBJ1-4 | NA | 15 | TRBV2 | CASGRTAQPNEKLFF
TRBJ1-4 | NA | 13 | TRBV1 | CTSRGRGNEKLFF
TRBJ2-5 | NA | 15 | TRBV27 | CASSGGQGWGETQYF
TRBJ1-6 | few | 14 | TRBV10-3 | CAISGDSNNSPLHF
TRBJ2-1 | NA | 15 | TRBV27 | CASTPGIGITNEQFF
TRBJ2-1 | NA | 12 | TRBV6-5 | CASRKARNEQFF
TRBJ2-1 | NA | 15 | TRBV10-3 | CAISEPVTGGNEQFF
TRBJ1-2 | NA | 14 | TRBV6-5 | CASALRGGSYGYTF
TRBJ1-1 | NA | 13 | TRBV6-1 | CASSESVNTEAFF
TRBJ2-2 | NA | 15 | TRBV29-1 | CSVVGAGGGIGELFF
TRBJ2-5 | once | 14 | TRBV5-6 | CASSSTGIGETQYF
TRBJ2-5 | NA | 13 | TRBV12-3/TRBV12-4 | CASKGGSQETQYF
TRBJ2-1 | NA | 16 | TRBV5-1 | CASSLGLASSYNEQFF
TRBJ2-1 | NA | 15 | TRBV15 | CATQEGLAGNNEQFF
TRBJ1-2 | once | 14 | TRBV9 | CASTSRGQVYGYTF
TRBJ1-4 | NA | 14 | TRBV5-5 | CASSFRAYNEKLFF
TRBJ1-3 | NA | 15 | TRBV7-8 | CASSSQGAHGNTIYF
TRBJ2-3 | NA | 14 | TRBV5-4 | CASSPPRLAGTQYF
TRBJ1-1 | NA | 14 | TRBV18 | CASSPLPEGTEAFF
TRBJ2-6 | few | 15 | TRBV2 | CASSYSRSGANVLTF
TRBJ2-3 | NA | 14 | TRBV10-3 | CAISETRDTDTQYF
TRBJ2-1 | NA | 16 | TRBV13 | CASSPYTSASYNEQFF
TRBJ2-7 | once | 13 | TRBV30 | CAWVRAGLYEQYF
TRBJ2-2 | once | 12 | TRBV10-3 | CAITTPGGELFF
TRBJ1-6 | NA | 16 | TRBV28 | CASSFRVGQGDSPLHF
TRBJ1-2 | NA | 13 | TRBV7-9 | CASSPQGADGYTF
TRBJ1-2 | NA | 14 | TRBV28 | CASSNPGGGYGYTF
TRBJ1-1 | NA | 11 | TRBV3-1/TRBV3-2 | CASSQAAEAFF
TRBJ1-3 | NA | 16 | TRBV30 | CAWSYTAGALGNTIYF